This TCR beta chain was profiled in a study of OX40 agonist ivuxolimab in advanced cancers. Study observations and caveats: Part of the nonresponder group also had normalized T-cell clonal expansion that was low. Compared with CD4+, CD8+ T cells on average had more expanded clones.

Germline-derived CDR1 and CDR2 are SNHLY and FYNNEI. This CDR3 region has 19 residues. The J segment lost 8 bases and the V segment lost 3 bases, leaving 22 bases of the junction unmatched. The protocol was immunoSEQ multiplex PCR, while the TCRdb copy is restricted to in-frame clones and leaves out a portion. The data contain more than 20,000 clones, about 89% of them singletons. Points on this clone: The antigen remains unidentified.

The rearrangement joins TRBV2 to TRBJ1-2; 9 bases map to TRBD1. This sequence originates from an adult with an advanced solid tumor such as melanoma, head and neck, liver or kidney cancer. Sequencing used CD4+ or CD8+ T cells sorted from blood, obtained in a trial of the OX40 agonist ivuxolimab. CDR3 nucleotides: TGTGCCAGCAGTGAGCTTCTTGGGGACAGGGATTCTTCTGGTCGAGGCTACACCTTC. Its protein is CASSELLGDRDSSGRGYTF.